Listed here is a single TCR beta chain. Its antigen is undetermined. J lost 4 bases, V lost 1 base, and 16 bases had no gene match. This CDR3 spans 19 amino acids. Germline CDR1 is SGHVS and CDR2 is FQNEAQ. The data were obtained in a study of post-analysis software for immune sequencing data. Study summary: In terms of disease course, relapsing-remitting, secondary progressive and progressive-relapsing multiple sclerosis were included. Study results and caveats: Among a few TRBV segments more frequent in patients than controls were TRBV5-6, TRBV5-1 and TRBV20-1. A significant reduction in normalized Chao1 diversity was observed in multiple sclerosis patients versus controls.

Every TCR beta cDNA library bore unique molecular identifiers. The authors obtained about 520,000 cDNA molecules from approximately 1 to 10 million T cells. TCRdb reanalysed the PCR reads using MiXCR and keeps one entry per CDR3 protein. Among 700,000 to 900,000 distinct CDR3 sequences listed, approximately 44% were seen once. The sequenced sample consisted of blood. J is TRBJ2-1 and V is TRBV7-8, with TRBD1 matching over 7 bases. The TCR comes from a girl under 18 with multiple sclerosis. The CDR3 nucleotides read TGTGCCAGCAGCTTAGTAGAGGGGGCGCGGACAAGAGTTTACAATGAGCAGTTCTTC. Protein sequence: CASSLVEGARTRVYNEQFF.